The 26 T cell receptor beta chains presented below share a single source sample, sequenced in a study of patients and donors after allogeneic stem cell transplantation. Each CDR3 protein gets one entry after TCRdb re-called the RT-PCR reads with MiXCR. This sample has roughly 250,000 distinct CDR3 sequences, with 13% to 15% found just once. The sample was blood, either unsorted or a sorted T cell fraction (not recorded which). Source of these receptors: a human donor who was either an allogeneic HSCT recipient or a stem cell or donor lymphocyte infusion donor (not recorded which). It is not recorded whose cells these are; they may come from a transplant donor.

This clonotype has at least ten counts. The CDR3 bases are TGTGCCAGCAGTTCATATAGCAATCAGCCCCAGCATTTT. Its translation: CASSSYSNQPQHF. The genes are TRBV27 and TRBJ1-5; D remains ambiguous. The CDR3 is 13 amino acids. Per germline, CDR1 MNHEY and CDR2 SMNVEV (reference sequence). The ends were cut back, 4 bases at V and 0 bases at J, with 4 bases in the middle.

V is TRBV29-1 and J is TRBJ1-5; 8 bases match TRBD1. The CDR3 runs to 13 residues. V lost 8 bases and J lost 7; bases outside the gene matches: 10. Per the germline V gene, CDR1 is SQVTM and CDR2 is ANQGSEA. CDR3 loop: CSTVTGAGQPQHF. The CDR3 DNA sequence: TGCAGCACCGTGACAGGGGCAGGGCAGCCCCAGCATTTT.

Concerning this clonotype itself: The conserved phenylalanine or tryptophan is not found at the CDR3 terminus, so this likely reflects a read error. The chain uses TRBV7-9 and TRBJ2-7; 9 bases align to TRBD1. J lost 1 base, V lost 5 bases, and 6 bases had no gene match. This CDR3 contains 15 residues. Per germline, CDR1 SEHNR and CDR2 FQNEAQ (reference sequence). The CDR3 region has the DNA TGTGCCAGCAGCCCGGGACAGGGACCGTCCTACGAGCAGTACATC. Translating it yields CASSPGQGPSYEQYI.

This clonotype was seen at least ten times. V and J are TRBV7-2 and TRBJ2-7, with D perhaps given as TRBD1 or TRBD2 (5 bases each). V lost 2 bases and J 7 bases, leaving 12 bases between the germline ends. CDR1 is SGHTA and CDR2 is FQGNSA in the germline V gene. The CDR3 is 13 residues long. CDR3 nucleotides: TGTGCCAGCAGCTTATGGGGGAGAGGAGAGCAGTACTTC. Translating it yields CASSLWGRGEQYF.

The V and J genes are TRBV7-2 and TRBJ1-2, with TRBD1 as a possible D gene (6 bases). CDR1 is SGHTA, CDR2 FQGNSA, per germline. The CDR3 loop spans 15 amino acids. V shed 1 base and J shed 6 bases, with 15 bases lying between them. CDR3 DNA sequence: TGTGCCAGCAGCTTAGTGGGGGGGCGTGAAGATGGCTACACCTTC. It specifies CASSLVGGREDGYTF.

The rearrangement links TRBV10-3 to TRBJ2-5; 9 bases are a match to TRBD1. CDR1 ENHRY and CDR2 SYGVKD come from the germline V gene. The CDR3 extends over 14 amino acids. Losses at the gene ends were 6 bases for V and 2 bases for J; bases not matched to a gene: 4. Here the CDR3 DNA reads TGTGCCATCAGGCGGGACAGGGTACAAGAGACCCAGTACTTC. This encodes CAIRRDRVQETQYF.

This clonotype has a handful of counts. The chain uses TRBV18 and TRBJ1-6; 7 bases fit TRBD1. The CDR3 sequence is 14 residues long. Germline trimming cut 6 bases from V and 8 bases from J; bases unmatched to any gene: 7. Germline V CDR1 and CDR2: KGHSH, LQKENI. The chain's CDR3 is CASSPGDRDSPLHF. The CDR3 nucleotides are TGTGCCAGCTCGCCCGGGGACAGAGATTCACCCCTCCACTTT.

The V and J genes are TRBV5-5 and TRBJ2-6, with 7 bases matching TRBD1. The CDR3 loop spans 16 amino acids. CDR1 SGHKS and CDR2 YYEKEE come from the germline V gene (reference sequence). Trimming at V came to 2 bases and at J to 2 bases, leaving 4 bases not matched to a gene. CDR3 nucleotides: TGTGCCAGCAGCTTAGACCAGGGGGCTGGGGCCAACGTCCTGACTTTC. Amino acids: CASSLDQGAGANVLTF. The whole variable domain, filled in from reference TRBV5-5 and TRBJ2-6, reads DAGVTQSPTHLIKTRGQQVTLRCSPISGHKSVSWYQQVLGQGPQFIFQYYEKEERGRGNFPDRFSARQFPNYSSELNVNALLLGDSALYLCASSLDQGAGANVLTFGAGSRLTVL.

This clonotype was detected many times. This chain joins TRBV2 and TRBJ2-1; D gene uncertain. V was trimmed by 7 bases and J by 5 bases, leaving 9 bases between them. Looked up from germline, CDR1 is SNHLY and CDR2 is FYNNEI. CDR3 length: 12 amino acids. The CDR3 DNA sequence: TGTGCCAGCACTCCGCCCGACAATGAGCAGTTCTTC. The encoded protein is CASTPPDNEQFF.

This clonotype has just a few counts. The chain uses TRBV5-1 and TRBJ2-2, with 8 bases matching TRBD2. The CDR3 contains 14 residues. V shed 6 bases, J shed 4 bases, and the junction held 5 bases outside the gene matches. Germline-derived CDR1 and CDR2 are SGHRS and YFSETQ. The CDR3 DNA is TGCGCCAGCAAGCGGGAGTCGGGCACCGGGGAGCTGTTTTTT. Translated: CASKRESGTGELFF. Complete variable domain (other parts from reference TRBV5-1 and TRBJ2-2): KAGVTQTPRYLIKTRGQQVTLSCSPISGHRSVSWYQQTPGQGLQFLFEYFSETQRNKGNFPGRFSGRQFSNSRSEMNVSTLELGDSALYLCASKRESGTGELFFGEGSRLTVL.

The sample holds a few counts of this clonotype. The chain combines TRBV5-1 with TRBJ1-2; no clear D. Germline V gives CDR1 SGHRS, CDR2 YFSETQ. The V end lost 1 base, the J end lost 5 bases, and 12 bases lay between the germline ends. The CDR3 is made up of 14 amino acids. The CDR3 coding sequence is TGCGCCAGCAGCTTGACGGTGGGGTTTTATGGCTACACCTTC. It yields the protein CASSLTVGFYGYTF.

The table lists this clonotype with a few counts. This chain connects TRBV5-1 to TRBJ2-5; D may be TRBD2 (6 bases). This CDR3 spans 13 amino acids. Germline V gives CDR1 SGHRS, CDR2 YFSETQ. V gave up 4 bases and J gave up 3 bases, with 10 bases separating them. CDR3 DNA sequence: TGCGCCAGCAGCCCGGGAGCCAAAGAGACCCAGTACTTC. Translation: CASSPGAKETQYF.

This chain joins TRBV7-3 and TRBJ2-1, with TRBD2 matching over 10 bases. The CDR3 contains 16 residues. Germline V CDR1 and CDR2: SGHTA, FQGTGA. With V trimmed by 4 bases and J by 6 bases, 9 bases remained unmatched. The CDR3 DNA is TGTGCCAGCAGCTCCACGCGACTAGCGGGCCTCAATGAGCAGTTCTTC. This codes for CASSSTRLAGLNEQFF.

This clonotype was observed at least ten times. The gene calls are TRBV25-1 and TRBJ2-2; 13 bases fit TRBD2. Germline V CDR1 and CDR2: MGHDK, SYGVNS. CDR3 length: 17 residues. V shed 4 bases and J 3 bases; nucleotides not matched to a gene: 5. The CDR3 loop is CASSGLGLAGDTGELFF. The DNA of the CDR3 is TGTGCCAGCAGTGGCCTCGGACTAGCGGGAGACACCGGGGAGCTGTTTTTT.

This clonotype was seen more than once but under ten times. The chain joins TRBV7-9 to TRBJ1-2, with a possible D match to TRBD1 (5 bases). Trimming took off 5 bases at V and 8 bases at J, with 18 bases between the two ends. CDR1 is SEHNR and CDR2 is FQNEAQ in the germline V gene (reference sequence). The CDR3 is 14 amino acids. CDR3 in amino acids: CASSPGLPMQGYTF. The DNA of the CDR3 is TGTGCCAGCAGCCCGGGACTTCCCATGCAGGGCTACACCTTC.

Only a few counts were recorded for this clonotype. The chain recombines TRBV5-1 with TRBJ2-2; 10 bases are a match to TRBD1. Unmatched junction bases numbered 4, after V lost 5 bases and J lost 0 bases. This CDR3 has 16 amino acids. The germline gives CDR1 SGHRS, CDR2 YFSETQ. In DNA, the CDR3 is TGCGCCAGCAGTTCCGGACAGGGGGCGAACACCGGGGAGCTGTTTTTT. It specifies CASSSGQGANTGELFF. The entire variable domain, with the rest obtained from reference TRBV5-1 and TRBJ2-2, is as follows: KAGVTQTPRYLIKTRGQQVTLSCSPISGHRSVSWYQQTPGQGLQFLFEYFSETQRNKGNFPGRFSGRQFSNSRSEMNVSTLELGDSALYLCASSSGQGANTGELFFGEGSRLTVL.

This sequence joins TRBV5-4 and TRBJ2-1; TRBD1 aligns across 8 bases. The CDR3 extends over 15 amino acids. The V gene end was trimmed by 4 bases and the J gene end by 9 bases; junction bases not matched to a gene: 12. Per the germline V gene, CDR1 is SGHNT and CDR2 is YYREEE (reference sequence). The CDR3 nucleotides read TGTGCCAGCAGCGGGCTAGGCAGGGGGCTTATTGAGCAGTTCTTC. Protein product: CASSGLGRGLIEQFF.

V is TRBV5-1 and J is TRBJ2-7, with D perhaps TRBD1 (5 bases). The CDR3 is made up of 14 amino acids. Between the trimmed V and J ends, which lost 4 bases and 2 bases, there was a span of 13 bases. Germline loops: CDR1 SGHRS, CDR2 YFSETQ. CDR3 nucleotides: TGCGCCAGCAGCCCAGGGTCCCTACCCTACGAGCAGTACTTC. Amino acid sequence: CASSPGSLPYEQYF.

The DNA for the CDR3 is TGTGCCAGCAGTCCTTTTAGGGGGACCGAGACCCAGTACTTC. It yields the protein CASSPFRGTETQYF. V is TRBV3-1 and J is TRBJ2-5, with a possible D match to TRBD1 (6 bases). V was pared by 6 bases and J by 5 bases, with 16 bases between. CDR1 is LGHDT and CDR2 is YNNKEL in the germline V gene (reference sequence). The CDR3 length is 14 residues.

In this sample, this clonotype turned up many times. This sequence joins TRBV7-2 and TRBJ2-3; 9 bases fit TRBD1. Germline V gene lookup returns CDR1 SGHTA and CDR2 FQGNSA. J was trimmed by 4 bases and V by 5 bases; bases with no gene match: 10. The CDR3 spans 16 residues. The CDR3 spells CASSRTPGQGPDTQYF. In nucleotides, the CDR3 is TGTGCCAGCAGCCGAACACCGGGACAGGGTCCAGATACGCAGTATTTT.

CDR3 in amino acids: CASSQEGGGWGTDTQYF. In nucleotides, the CDR3 is TGCGCCAGCAGCCAGGAGGGAGGGGGTTGGGGCACAGATACGCAGTATTTT. V is TRBV4-1 and J is TRBJ2-3, with D perhaps matching TRBD2 (7 bases). In germline, CDR1 is MGHRA, CDR2 YSYEKL. V was shortened by 3 bases and J by 1 base, with 17 bases between the two germline ends. The CDR3 runs 17 residues.

This chain links TRBV5-4 with TRBJ1-2; TRBD1 is a possible D gene (6 bases). Trimming took 0 bases from V and 8 from J, leaving 11 bases between them. This CDR3 region has 13 residues. Germline V gene lookup returns CDR1 SGHNT and CDR2 YYREEE (reference sequence). CDR3 sequence reads: CASSLAGGRGYTF. CDR3 bases: TGTGCCAGCAGCTTGGCGGGGGGCCGGGGCTACACCTTC.

The CDR3 loop reads CASSWAGAEKLFF. CDR3 DNA: TGTGCCAGCAGTTGGGCAGGGGCTGAAAAACTGTTTTTT. The chain combines TRBV2 with TRBJ1-4, with D possibly matching TRBD1 (6 bases). Trimming removed 5 bases from V and 7 bases from J, with 11 bases in between. This CDR3 contains 13 residues. CDR1 and CDR2 from the germline V gene are SNHLY and FYNNEI.

In its sample, this clonotype was seen a few times. The chain couples TRBV7-8 to TRBJ2-5, with no clear D. The length of the CDR3 is 13 residues. Germline V CDR1 and CDR2: SGHVS, FQNEAQ. V dropped 2 bases and J dropped 5 bases, with 9 bases sitting between them. CDR3 nucleotides: TGTGCCAGCAGCTTACGAACGGAGGAGACCCAGTACTTC. Its protein product is CASSLRTEETQYF.

Many counts were recorded for this clonotype. The chain recombines TRBV29-1 with TRBJ2-3; possibly TRBD2 for D (5 bases). V lost 5 bases to trimming and J lost 4 bases, with 13 bases between them. CDR3 length: 13 amino acids. CDR1 is SQVTM and CDR2 is ANQGSEA in the germline V gene. CDR3 nucleotide sequence: TGCAGCGTTCGGGATTTACTCCCAGATACGCAGTATTTT. Protein sequence: CSVRDLLPDTQYF.

This clonotype was detected a few times. The V and J genes are TRBV9 and TRBJ2-2, with 8 bases identical to TRBD2. This CDR3 is 16 amino acids long. V lost 3 bases and J lost 7; bases outside the gene matches: 11. Germline-derived CDR1 and CDR2 are SGDLS and YYNGEE. For the CDR3, the DNA is TGTGCCAGCAGCGCCCAGAGCGGGAGATTGGTCGGGGAGCTGTTTTTT. Residues: CASSAQSGRLVGELFF.